Described below is a single TCR beta chain sequence and its context. This entry belongs to a study of cytomegalovirus exposure and HLA in healthy donors. The V segment lost 11 bases and the J segment 3 bases; nucleotides outside the gene matches: 13. The germline V gene encodes CDR1 LGHNA and CDR2 YNFKEQ. The CDR3 length is 15 residues. The protocol was immunoSEQ multiplex PCR, while the TCRdb copy is restricted to in-frame clones and leaves out a portion. The sample lists a few hundred thousand clones, 86% occurring once. The receptor was isolated from a young woman in good health and CMV-seronegative. The sequenced material came from PBMCs. The chain recombines TRBV4-2 with TRBJ2-1, with 7 bases lining up with TRBD1. This chain's CDR3 is CAVGQSASVYNEQFF. CDR3 nucleotide sequence: TGTGCCGTGGGACAGTCCGCCTCGGTCTACAATGAGCAGTTCTTC.